The 20 T cell receptor beta chains reported below all come from one sample, sequenced in a study of shared clonotypes between healthy human individuals. The repertoire was sequenced with immunoSEQ multiplex PCR; TCRdb's copy has only in-frame clones and lacks some. The sample consists of some 2,500,000 clones, 93% of them appearing once. Sequenced sample: naive CD4+ T cells from PBMCs. Subset specified: CD45RA+ positively selected. All receptors come from a man aged 18-30 years in good health. Some clones in this sample may be carry-over from other donors' samples.

The J gene is TRBJ2-2, the V gene TRBV7-2, with 12 bases identical to TRBD2. The germline V gene encodes CDR1 SGHTA and CDR2 FQGNSA. The CDR3 extends over 16 amino acids. V dropped 11 bases and J dropped 8; count of bases not matched to a gene: 15. CDR3 sequence: CAYSLTLAGGTGELFF. The CDR3 nucleotides are TGTGCCTACTCGTTAACACTAGCGGGAGGCACAGGGGAGCTGTTTTTT.

J is TRBJ2-7 and V is TRBV7-2, with a tentative D call TRBD1 (5 bases). This CDR3 spans 13 amino acids. Trimming left V 5 bases short and J 3 bases short, with 11 bases between. Germline CDR1 and CDR2: SGHTA and FQGNSA. Written as DNA, the CDR3 is TGTGCCAGCAGCGTCTCAGGGTTCTACGAGCAGTACTTC. Its protein product is CASSVSGFYEQYF.

J is TRBJ1-6 and V is TRBV19, with no clear D. Deletions cut 6 bases from V and 7 bases from J, with 7 bases between. CDR3 length: 12 residues. The germline CDR1 and CDR2 sequences are LNHDA and SQIVND (reference sequence). This chain's CDR3 is CASRSGNSPLHF. CDR3 DNA sequence: TGTGCCAGTAGGAGCGGGAATTCACCCCTCCACTTT.

The chain carries TRBV18 and TRBJ2-7, with TRBD1 as a possible D gene (5 bases). The ends were cut back, 6 bases at V and 1 base at J, with 10 bases in the middle. This CDR3 has 13 amino acids. Germline V CDR1 and CDR2: KGHSH, LQKENI. Here the CDR3 reads CASSFDRSYEQYF. The CDR3 coding sequence is TGTGCCAGCTCCTTCGACAGATCCTACGAGCAGTACTTC.

The V gene is TRBV10-3, the J gene TRBJ1-1; D uncertain. Trimming took 7 bases from V and 5 from J, leaving 14 bases between them. CDR3 length: 13 residues. Germline V gene sequence: CDR1 ENHRY, CDR2 SYGVKD. This CDR3 reads CAITEARETEAFF. The CDR3 DNA is TGTGCCATCACGGAGGCGAGGGAGACTGAAGCTTTCTTT.

The chain's CDR3 is CATRGDTGELFF. The CDR3 DNA reads as TGCGCCACCAGGGGTGACACCGGGGAGCTGTTTTTT. The rearrangement uses TRBV10-2 and TRBJ2-2; TRBD1 might be the D (6 bases). CDR1 WSHSY and CDR2 SAAADI come from the germline V gene. Trimming cost V 10 bases and J 3 bases, with 9 bases left between them. The CDR3 has 12 residues.

This rearrangement joins TRBV11-3 to TRBJ2-3; 7 positions match TRBD2. CDR1 is SGHNT, CDR2 YENEEA, per germline. V was clipped by 0 bases and J by 3 bases; unmatched bases: 3. The CDR3 has 15 residues. CDR3 coding DNA: TGTGCCAGCAGCTTAGACGGGGGGACGACAGATACGCAGTATTTT. This translates into CASSLDGGTTDTQYF.

The rearrangement links TRBV6-1 to TRBJ1-4; a weak D match, TRBD1 (6 bases). V dropped 1 base and J dropped 3 bases, with 15 bases sitting between them. The CDR3 has 17 amino acids. The V gene's germline CDR1 is MNHNS and CDR2 SASEGT. Here the CDR3 DNA reads TGTGCCAGCAGTGAAGGAGGTGCCGGGGGCGCTAATGAAAAACTGTTTTTT. Its protein is CASSEGGAGGANEKLFF.

As concerns this clone: The identical CDR3 is also encoded by other nucleotide sequences in the sample. This sequence joins TRBV7-2 and TRBJ2-7, with 12 bases aligning to TRBD2. V shed 5 bases, J shed 1 base, and the junction held 3 bases outside the gene matches. CDR1 and CDR2 (germline): SGHTA, FQGNSA. CDR3 length: 15 amino acids. The CDR3 loop reads CASSPGLAGSYEQYF. CDR3 bases: TGTGCCAGCAGCCCTGGACTAGCGGGATCCTACGAGCAGTACTTC.

The chain combines TRBV25-1 with TRBJ2-1; D possibly uses TRBD1 or TRBD2 (5 bases each). The CDR3 extends over 15 amino acids. The germline V gene encodes CDR1 MGHDK and CDR2 SYGVNS. Trimming cost V 4 bases and J 0 bases, with 10 bases left between them. Here the CDR3 reads CASSGGWSSYNEQFF. Here the CDR3 DNA reads TGTGCCAGCAGTGGGGGGTGGAGCTCCTACAATGAGCAGTTCTTC.

The J gene is TRBJ2-5, the V gene TRBV5-4; maybe TRBD2 (6 bases). Judging by the DNA end, TRBJ2-7 fits better; the J call may be wrong. Germline loops: CDR1 SGHNT, CDR2 YYREEE (reference sequence). The CDR3 spans 14 residues. The CDR3 DNA follows: TGTGCCAGCAGCCGGGACTCCAAGACCTACGAGCAGTACTTC. This encodes CASSRDSKTYEQYF.

V and J are TRBV5-1 and TRBJ1-3; possibly TRBD1 for D (5 bases). The germline V and J ends were trimmed by 6 bases and 6 bases, with 25 bases remaining between them. Germline V gives CDR1 SGHRS, CDR2 YFSETQ. The CDR3 totals 17 residues. The CDR3 DNA reads as TGCGCCAGCACCCGGGACGGTAGACTCTCTGGAGAAAACACCATATATTTT. Residues: CASTRDGRLSGENTIYF.

Details on this clone: The sample has other DNA sequences that encode this CDR3 too. The rearrangement joins TRBV9 to TRBJ2-7, with TRBD1 as a possible D gene (5 bases). The V and J ends lost 2 bases and 0 bases respectively, with 9 bases between them. The CDR3 sequence is 14 residues long. CDR1 and CDR2 (germline): SGDLS, YYNGEE. CDR3 in DNA: TGTGCCAGCAGCGTTACAGGTTCCTCCTACGAGCAGTACTTC. Protein product: CASSVTGSSYEQYF.

The gene calls are TRBV5-1 and TRBJ2-1; D not certain. V lost 2 bases, J lost 4 bases, and 10 bases lay in between. The CDR3 is 14 residues long. The germline gives CDR1 SGHRS, CDR2 YFSETQ. The CDR3 DNA sequence: TGCGCCAGCAGCTTTTTCCCCGTTTACAATGAGCAGTTCTTC. This gives the protein CASSFFPVYNEQFF.

This chain joins TRBV5-4 and TRBJ2-3; D unclear. This CDR3 is built from 12 residues. Germline V CDR1 and CDR2: SGHNT, YYREEE (reference sequence). The V gene lost 4 bases and the J gene lost 4 bases, with 7 bases spanning the gap. CDR3 residues: CASSPVADTQYF. The CDR3 DNA follows: TGTGCCAGCAGCCCGGTGGCAGATACGCAGTATTTT.

This chain connects TRBV2 to TRBJ2-5; TRBD1 matches 8 bases. Germline lookup yields CDR1 SNHLY and CDR2 FYNNEI. The CDR3 is 15 residues long. V was clipped by 6 bases and J by 7 bases; unmatched bases: 13. In DNA, the CDR3 is TGTGCCAGCAGCCCTAGACAGGGGCCGGTGGGGACCCAGTACTTC. This codes for CASSPRQGPVGTQYF.

The rearrangement uses TRBV4-1 and TRBJ1-6; no clear D. The V gene lost 4 bases and the J gene lost 6 bases, with 16 bases spanning the gap. Germline V gives CDR1 MGHRA, CDR2 YSYEKL. CDR3 length: 16 amino acids. CDR3 in amino acids: CASSPGRATSNSPLHF. CDR3 DNA: TGCGCCAGCAGCCCCGGCCGGGCCACCTCTAATTCACCCCTCCACTTT.

V is TRBV6-1 and J is TRBJ2-7, with D tentatively TRBD1 (6 bases). The V end was cut by 2 bases, the J end by 4 bases, with 12 bases between. Germline V lookup: CDR1 MNHNS, CDR2 SASEGT. There are 14 residues in the CDR3. The CDR3 DNA sequence: TGTGCCAGCAGTGAACGGCCAGGGGCTTACGAGCAGTACTTC. Its translation: CASSERPGAYEQYF.

The CDR3 spells CASSQAKDNYGYTF. CDR3 nucleotide sequence: TGTGCCAGCAGCCAGGCCAAGGATAACTATGGCTACACCTTC. V usage is TRBV4-2 and J usage is TRBJ1-2; the D is unclear. Germline CDR1 and CDR2: LGHNA and YNFKEQ. The CDR3 length is 14 residues. V lost 3 bases and J lost 1, with 9 bases in between.

The J gene is TRBJ2-3, the V gene TRBV7-3; D call uncertain. Trimming removed 2 bases from V and 5 bases from J, with 11 bases in between. Germline CDR1 reads SGHTA; CDR2 reads FQGTGA. The CDR3 runs to 14 residues. The CDR3 spells CASSLGMLQDTQYF. The DNA of the CDR3 is TGTGCCAGCAGCTTAGGCATGTTGCAAGATACGCAGTATTTT.